This TCR beta chain was captured by sequencing in a study of cytomegalovirus exposure and HLA in healthy donors. As to this clone: Antigen: not known.

CDR1 and CDR2 from the germline V gene are LNHDA and SQIVND (reference sequence). This CDR3 spans 16 amino acids. The trim removed 5 bases at V and 5 bases at J, leaving 12 bases unmatched. Study-wide findings and caveats: The investigators catalogued some 160 TCR beta chains as cytomegalovirus-associated.

The assay was immunoSEQ multiplex PCR, and TCRdb's table has in-frame clones only and misses some. This table holds some 130,000 clones, approximately 84% found once. The V gene is TRBV19, the J gene TRBJ1-3, with TRBD1 matching 7 bases. The sequenced sample consisted of PBMCs. The receptor was isolated from a man under 40 in good health and CMV-seropositive. The chain's CDR3 is CASSSYPGTARNTIYF. Here the CDR3 DNA reads TGTGCCAGTAGTTCGTATCCCGGGACAGCCAGAAACACCATATATTTT.